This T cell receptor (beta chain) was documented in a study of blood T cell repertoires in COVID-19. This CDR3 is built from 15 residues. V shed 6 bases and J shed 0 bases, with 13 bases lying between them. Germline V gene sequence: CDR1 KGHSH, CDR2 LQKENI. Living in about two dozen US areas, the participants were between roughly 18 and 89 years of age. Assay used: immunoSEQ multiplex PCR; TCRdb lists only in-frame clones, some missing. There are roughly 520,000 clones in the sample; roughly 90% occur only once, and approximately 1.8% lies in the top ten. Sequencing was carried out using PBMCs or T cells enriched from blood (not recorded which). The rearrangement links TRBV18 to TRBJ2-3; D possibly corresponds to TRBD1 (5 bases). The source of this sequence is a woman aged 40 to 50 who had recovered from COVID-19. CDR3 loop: CASSSDRPSTDTQYF. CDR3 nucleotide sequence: TGTGCCAGCTCCTCCGACAGACCTAGCACAGATACGCAGTATTTT.